This T cell receptor (beta chain) was identified during a study of radiotherapy plus CTLA-4 blockade in lung cancer (dated by TCRdb to between 2018 and 2020). In the study overall: Among the enrolled patients, around 19% had an objective response, and 25% to 40% reached disease control.

Trimming takes 1 base from V and 7 bases from J, and the germline ends sit 17 bases apart. CDR1 and CDR2 are read off the germline V gene as MNHNS and SASEGT. The CDR3 measures 15 amino acids from cysteine to phenylalanine. The only DNA kept is the CDR3, 45 bases in frame from the first base. In regard to this clone: Its antigen remains unidentified. No much larger clonotype is one base removed from it; base qualities were not supplied.

The research as a whole found: After treatment with radiotherapy and ipilimumab, TCR clones that originated in tumors expanded in peripheral blood. Increased serum interferon-beta after radiation, together with early dynamic changes in blood T cell clones, were reported to be the strongest predictors of response.

The study tested focal radiation therapy combined with CTLA-4 blockade (ipilimumab) in patients with chemo-refractory metastatic non-small-cell lung cancer. The library was prepared using the immunoSEQ multiplex PCR assay. TCRdb limited this immuneACCESS table to in-frame rearrangements with V and J called. A share of clones is missing; checked studies link under half to unresolved V genes, and the rest is unexplained. The sample contains 45,000 to 60,000 clones, approximately 78% of them found a single time. 3% to 4% of the sample comes from the top ten. This chain is built from TRBV6-1 and TRBJ2-7, and possibly TRBD2, on 6 matching bases. The TCR sequence derives from a human donor with non-small cell lung cancer who had stable disease on radiotherapy plus ipilimumab. The specimen was peripheral blood, collected from a patient treated with radiotherapy plus ipilimumab. Here is the DNA: TGTGCCAGCAGTGAAGTTGTGGCAGCCGCGGGGGAGCAGTACTTC. Its protein product is CASSEVVAAAGEQYF.